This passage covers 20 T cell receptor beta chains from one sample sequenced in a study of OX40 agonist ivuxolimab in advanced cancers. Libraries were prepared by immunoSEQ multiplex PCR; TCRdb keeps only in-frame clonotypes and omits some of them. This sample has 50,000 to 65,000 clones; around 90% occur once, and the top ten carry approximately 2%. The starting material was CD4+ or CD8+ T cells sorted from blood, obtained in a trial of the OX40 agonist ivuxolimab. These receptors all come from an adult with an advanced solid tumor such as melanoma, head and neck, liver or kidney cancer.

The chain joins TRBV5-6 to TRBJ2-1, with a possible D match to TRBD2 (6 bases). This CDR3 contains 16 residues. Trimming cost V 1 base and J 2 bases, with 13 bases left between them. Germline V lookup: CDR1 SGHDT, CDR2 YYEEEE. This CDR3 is CASSLRTGATYNEQFF. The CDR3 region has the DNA TGTGCCAGCAGCTTGCGTACGGGAGCGACCTACAATGAGCAGTTCTTC.

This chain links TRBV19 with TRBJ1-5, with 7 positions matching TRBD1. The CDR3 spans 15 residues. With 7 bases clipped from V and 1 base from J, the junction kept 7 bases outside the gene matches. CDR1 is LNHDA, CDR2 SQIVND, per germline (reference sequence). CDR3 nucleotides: TGTGCCAGTAAGGAGGGGGCCGAAAGCAATCAGCCCCAGCATTTT. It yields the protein CASKEGAESNQPQHF.

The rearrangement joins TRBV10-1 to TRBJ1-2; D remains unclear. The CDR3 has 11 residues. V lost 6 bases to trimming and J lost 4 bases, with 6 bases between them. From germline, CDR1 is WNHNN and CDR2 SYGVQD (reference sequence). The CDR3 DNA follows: TGCGCCAGCAGAGGAGCCTATGGCTACACCTTC. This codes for CASRGAYGYTF.

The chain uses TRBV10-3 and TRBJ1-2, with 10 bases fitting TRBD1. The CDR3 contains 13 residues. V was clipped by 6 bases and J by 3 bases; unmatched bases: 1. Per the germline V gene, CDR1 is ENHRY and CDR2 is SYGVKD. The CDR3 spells CAIRGTGDYGYTF. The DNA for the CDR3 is TGTGCCATCAGGGGGACAGGGGACTATGGCTACACCTTC.

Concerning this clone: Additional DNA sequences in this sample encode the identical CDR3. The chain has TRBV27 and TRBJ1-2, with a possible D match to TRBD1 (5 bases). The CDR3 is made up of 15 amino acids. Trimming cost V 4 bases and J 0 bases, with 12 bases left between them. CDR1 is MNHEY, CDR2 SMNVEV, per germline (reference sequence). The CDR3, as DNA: TGTGCCAGCAGTTCCGGGACGGGAGCTAACTATGGCTACACCTTC. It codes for CASSSGTGANYGYTF.

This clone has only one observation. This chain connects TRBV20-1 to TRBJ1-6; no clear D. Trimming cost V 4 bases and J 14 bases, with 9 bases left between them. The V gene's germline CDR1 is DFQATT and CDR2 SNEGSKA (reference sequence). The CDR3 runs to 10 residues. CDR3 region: CSAKLRSLHF. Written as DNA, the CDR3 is TGCAGTGCTAAGCTACGGTCCCTCCACTTT.

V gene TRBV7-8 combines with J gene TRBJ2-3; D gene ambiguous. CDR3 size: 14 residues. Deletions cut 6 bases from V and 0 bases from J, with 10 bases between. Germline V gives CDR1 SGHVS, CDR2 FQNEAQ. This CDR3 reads CASSKETSTDTQYF. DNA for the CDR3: TGTGCCAGCAGTAAGGAAACTAGCACAGATACGCAGTATTTT.

The CDR3 sequence: CASSLPTGTPNYGYTF. CDR3 nucleotides: TGTGCCAGCAGCTTACCGACAGGGACCCCTAACTATGGCTACACCTTC. V is TRBV5-6 and J is TRBJ1-2; 7 bases are shared with TRBD1. The CDR3 is made up of 16 amino acids. Germline-derived CDR1 and CDR2 are SGHDT and YYEEEE. Unmatched junction bases numbered 7, after V lost 2 bases and J lost 0 bases.

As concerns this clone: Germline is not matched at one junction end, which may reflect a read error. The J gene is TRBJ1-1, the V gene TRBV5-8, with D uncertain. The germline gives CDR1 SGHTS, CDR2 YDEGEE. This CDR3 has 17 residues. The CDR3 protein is CASNLNPFGDMSTEAFF. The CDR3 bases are TGTGCCAGCAACTTGAACCCTTTCGGGGATATGAGCACTGAAGCTTTCTTT. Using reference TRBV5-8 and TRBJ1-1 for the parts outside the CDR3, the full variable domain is EAGVTQSPTHLIKTRGQQATLRCSPISGHTSVYWYQQALGLGLQFLLWYDEGEERNRGNFPPRFSGRQFPNYSSELNVNALELEDSALYLCASNLNPFGDMSTEAFFGQGTRLTVV.

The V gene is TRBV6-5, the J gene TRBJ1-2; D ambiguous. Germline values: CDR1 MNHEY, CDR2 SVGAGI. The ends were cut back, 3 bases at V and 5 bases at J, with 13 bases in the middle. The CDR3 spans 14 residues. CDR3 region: CASSYGVGGYGYTF. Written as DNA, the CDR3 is TGTGCCAGCAGTTATGGGGTGGGTGGGTATGGCTACACCTTC.

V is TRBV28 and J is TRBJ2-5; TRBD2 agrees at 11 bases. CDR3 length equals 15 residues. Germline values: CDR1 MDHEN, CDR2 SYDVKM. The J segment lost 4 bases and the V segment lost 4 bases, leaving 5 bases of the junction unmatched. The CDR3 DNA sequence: TGTGCCAGCAGTTCCCTAGGGACTAGCGGAGAGACCCAGTACTTC. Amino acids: CASSSLGTSGETQYF.

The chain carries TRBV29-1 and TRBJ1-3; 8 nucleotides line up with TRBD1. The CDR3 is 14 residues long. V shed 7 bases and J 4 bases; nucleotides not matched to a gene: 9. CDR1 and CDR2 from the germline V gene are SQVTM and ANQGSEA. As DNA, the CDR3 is TGCAGCGCTCAGGGGGCATTCAGCGGAAACACCATATATTTT. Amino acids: CSAQGAFSGNTIYF.

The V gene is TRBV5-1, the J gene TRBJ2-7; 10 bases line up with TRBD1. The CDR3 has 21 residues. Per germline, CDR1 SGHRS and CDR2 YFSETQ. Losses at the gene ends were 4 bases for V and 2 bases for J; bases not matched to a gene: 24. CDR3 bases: TGCGCCAGCAGCCCCTTTGACAGGGGGCGAGGCCCCTTTCTCGCTCCCTACGAGCAGTACTTC. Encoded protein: CASSPFDRGRGPFLAPYEQYF.

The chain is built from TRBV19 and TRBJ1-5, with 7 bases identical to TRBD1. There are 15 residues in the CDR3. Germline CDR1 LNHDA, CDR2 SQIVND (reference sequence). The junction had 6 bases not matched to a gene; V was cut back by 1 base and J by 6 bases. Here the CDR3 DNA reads TGTGCCAGTAGTATAGGACAGGGAGGAGCTCAGCCCCAGCATTTT. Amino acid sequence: CASSIGQGGAQPQHF.

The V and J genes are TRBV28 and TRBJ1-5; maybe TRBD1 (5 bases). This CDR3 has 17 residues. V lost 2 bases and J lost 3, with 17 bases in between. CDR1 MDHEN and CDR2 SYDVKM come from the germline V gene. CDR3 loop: CASSLDTGWGINQPQHF. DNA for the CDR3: TGTGCCAGCAGTTTAGACACAGGCTGGGGAATCAATCAGCCCCAGCATTTT.

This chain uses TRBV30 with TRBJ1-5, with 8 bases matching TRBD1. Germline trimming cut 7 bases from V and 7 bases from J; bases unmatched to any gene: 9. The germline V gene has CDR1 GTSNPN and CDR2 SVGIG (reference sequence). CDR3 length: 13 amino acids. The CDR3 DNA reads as TGTGCCTTGCGGGGACAGGCTGGACAGCCCCAGCATTTT. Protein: CALRGQAGQPQHF.

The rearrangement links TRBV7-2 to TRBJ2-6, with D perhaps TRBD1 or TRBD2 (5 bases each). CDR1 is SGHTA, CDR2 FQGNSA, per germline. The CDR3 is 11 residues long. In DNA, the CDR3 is TGTGCGGGGGCTGGGGCCAACGTCCTGACTTTC. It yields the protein CAGAGANVLTF.

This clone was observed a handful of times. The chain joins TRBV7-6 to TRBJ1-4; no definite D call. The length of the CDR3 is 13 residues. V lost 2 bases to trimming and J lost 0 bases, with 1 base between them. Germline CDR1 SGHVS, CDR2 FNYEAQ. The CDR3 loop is CASSLPTNEKLFF. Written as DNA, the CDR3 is TGTGCCAGCAGCTTACCAACTAATGAAAAACTGTTTTTT.

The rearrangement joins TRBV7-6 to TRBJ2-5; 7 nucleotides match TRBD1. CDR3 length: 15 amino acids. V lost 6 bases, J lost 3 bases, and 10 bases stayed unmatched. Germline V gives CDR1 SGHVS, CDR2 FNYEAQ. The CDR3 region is CASSQLGGSEETQYF. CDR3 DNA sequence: TGTGCCAGCAGTCAATTAGGGGGCTCCGAAGAGACCCAGTACTTC.

CDR3 nucleotides: TGTGCCAGCAGTACGGGGACAGGACGAGATACGCAGTATTTT. This translates into CASSTGTGRDTQYF. The chain carries TRBV14 and TRBJ2-3; 8 bases align to TRBD1. The CDR3 length is 14 residues. Germline loops: CDR1 SGHDN, CDR2 FVKESK. The V gene end was trimmed by 6 bases and the J gene end by 5 bases; junction bases not matched to a gene: 7.